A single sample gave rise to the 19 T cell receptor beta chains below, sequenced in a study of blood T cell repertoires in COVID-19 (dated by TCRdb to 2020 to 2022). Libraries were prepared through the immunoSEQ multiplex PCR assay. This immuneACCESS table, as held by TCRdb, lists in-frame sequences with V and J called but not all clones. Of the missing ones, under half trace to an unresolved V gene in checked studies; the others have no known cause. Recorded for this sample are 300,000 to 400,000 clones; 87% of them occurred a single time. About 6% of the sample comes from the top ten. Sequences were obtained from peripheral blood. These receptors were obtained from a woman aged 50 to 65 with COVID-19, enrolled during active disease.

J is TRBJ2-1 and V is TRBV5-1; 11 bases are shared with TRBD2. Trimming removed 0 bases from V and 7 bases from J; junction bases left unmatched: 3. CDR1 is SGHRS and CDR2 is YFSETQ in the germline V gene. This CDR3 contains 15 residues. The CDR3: CASSLGSGRGNEQFF. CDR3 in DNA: TGCGCCAGCAGCTTGGGTAGCGGGAGGGGAAATGAGCAGTTCTTC.

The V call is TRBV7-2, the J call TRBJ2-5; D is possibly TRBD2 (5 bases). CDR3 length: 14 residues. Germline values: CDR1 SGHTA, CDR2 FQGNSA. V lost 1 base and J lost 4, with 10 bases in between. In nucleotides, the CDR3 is TGTGCCAGCAGCTTAGACATCGCGGGAGAGACCCAGTACTTC. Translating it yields CASSLDIAGETQYF.

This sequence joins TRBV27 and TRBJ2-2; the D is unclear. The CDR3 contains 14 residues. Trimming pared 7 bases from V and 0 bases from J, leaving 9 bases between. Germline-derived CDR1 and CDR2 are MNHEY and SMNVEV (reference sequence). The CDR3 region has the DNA TGTGCCAGCACGTTACTCGCGAACACCGGGGAGCTGTTTTTT. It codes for CASTLLANTGELFF.

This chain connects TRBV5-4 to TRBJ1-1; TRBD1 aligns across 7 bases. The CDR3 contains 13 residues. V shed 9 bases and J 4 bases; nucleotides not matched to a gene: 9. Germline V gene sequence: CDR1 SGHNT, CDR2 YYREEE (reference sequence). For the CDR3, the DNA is TGTGCCACCAGGGGGGGGGTGGCCACTGAAGCTTTCTTT. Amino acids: CATRGGVATEAFF.

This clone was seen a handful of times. CDR3: CASSLGGRDTGELFF. The DNA of the CDR3 is TGCGCCAGCAGCTTAGGAGGGAGAGACACCGGGGAGCTGTTTTTT. The rearrangement uses TRBV5-1 and TRBJ2-2; D is perhaps TRBD2 (6 bases). Looked up from germline, CDR1 is SGHRS and CDR2 is YFSETQ. The CDR3 is 15 residues long. V dropped 2 bases and J dropped 3 bases, with 11 bases sitting between them.

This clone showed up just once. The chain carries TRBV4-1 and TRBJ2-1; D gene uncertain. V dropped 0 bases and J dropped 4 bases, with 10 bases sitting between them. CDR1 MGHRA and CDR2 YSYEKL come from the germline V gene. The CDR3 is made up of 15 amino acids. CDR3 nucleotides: TGCGCCAGCAGCCAAGATCTTGGTCGGTACAATGAGCAGTTCTTC. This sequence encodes CASSQDLGRYNEQFF.

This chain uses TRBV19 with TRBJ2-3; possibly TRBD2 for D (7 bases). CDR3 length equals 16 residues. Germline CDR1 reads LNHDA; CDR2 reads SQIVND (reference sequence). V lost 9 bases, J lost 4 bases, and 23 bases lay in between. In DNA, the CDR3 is TGTGCCAGCTCTAGGGGGGGACTCGCTACGGCAGATACGCAGTATTTT. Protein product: CASSRGGLATADTQYF.

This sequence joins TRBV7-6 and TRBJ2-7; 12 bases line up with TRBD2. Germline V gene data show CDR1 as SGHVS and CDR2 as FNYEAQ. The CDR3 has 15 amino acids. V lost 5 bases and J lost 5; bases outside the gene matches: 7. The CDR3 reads CASSPSSGRADEQYF. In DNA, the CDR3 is TGTGCCAGCAGCCCCTCTAGCGGGAGGGCCGACGAGCAGTACTTC.

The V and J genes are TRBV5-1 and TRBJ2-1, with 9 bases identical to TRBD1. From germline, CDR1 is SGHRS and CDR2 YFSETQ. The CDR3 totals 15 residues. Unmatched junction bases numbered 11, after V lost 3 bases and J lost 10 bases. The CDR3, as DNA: TGCGCCAGCAGCTCCCGAAGGACAGGGGCGGGGGAGCAGTTCTTC. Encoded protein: CASSSRRTGAGEQFF. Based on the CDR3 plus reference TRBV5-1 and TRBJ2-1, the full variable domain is KAGVTQTPRYLIKTRGQQVTLSCSPISGHRSVSWYQQTPGQGLQFLFEYFSETQRNKGNFPGRFSGRQFSNSRSEMNVSTLELGDSALYLCASSSRRTGAGEQFFGPGTRLTVL.

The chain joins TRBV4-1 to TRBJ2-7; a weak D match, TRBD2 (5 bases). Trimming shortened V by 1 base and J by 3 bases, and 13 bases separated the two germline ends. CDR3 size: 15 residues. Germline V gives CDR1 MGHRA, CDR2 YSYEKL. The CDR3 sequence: CASSQGRGNHYEQYF. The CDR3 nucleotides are TGCGCCAGCAGCCAAGGGCGAGGGAACCACTACGAGCAGTACTTC.

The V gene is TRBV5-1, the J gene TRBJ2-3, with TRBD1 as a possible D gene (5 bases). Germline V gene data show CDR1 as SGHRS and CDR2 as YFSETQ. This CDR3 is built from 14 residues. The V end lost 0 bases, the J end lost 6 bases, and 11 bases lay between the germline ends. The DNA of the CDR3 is TGCGCCAGCAGCTTGGACCCAGGGTCGGATACGCAGTATTTT. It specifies CASSLDPGSDTQYF.

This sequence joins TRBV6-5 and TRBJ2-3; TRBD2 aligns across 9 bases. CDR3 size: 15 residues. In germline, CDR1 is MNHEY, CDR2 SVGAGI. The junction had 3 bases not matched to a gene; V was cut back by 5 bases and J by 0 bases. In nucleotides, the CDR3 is TGTGCCAGCAGTCATAGCGGGGGAAGCACAGATACGCAGTATTTT. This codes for CASSHSGGSTDTQYF.

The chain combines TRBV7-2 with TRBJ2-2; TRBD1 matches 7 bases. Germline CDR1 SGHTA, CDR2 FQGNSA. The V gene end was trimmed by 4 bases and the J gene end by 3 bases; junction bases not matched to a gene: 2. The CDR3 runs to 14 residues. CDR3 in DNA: TGTGCCAGCAGCTCACAGGGGTACACCGGGGAGCTGTTTTTT. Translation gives CASSSQGYTGELFF. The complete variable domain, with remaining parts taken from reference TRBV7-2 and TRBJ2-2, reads GAGVSQSPSNKVTEKGKDVELRCDPISGHTALYWYRQSLGQGLEFLIYFQGNSAPDKSGLPSDRFSAERTGGSVSTLTIQRTQQEDSAVYLCASSSQGYTGELFFGEGSRLTVL.

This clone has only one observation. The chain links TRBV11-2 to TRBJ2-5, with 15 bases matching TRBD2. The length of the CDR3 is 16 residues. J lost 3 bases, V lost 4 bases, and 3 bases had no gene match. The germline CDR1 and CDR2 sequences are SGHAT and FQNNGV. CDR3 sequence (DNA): TGTGCCAGCAGCTGGGGACTAGCGGGAGGAGAAGAGACCCAGTACTTC. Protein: CASSWGLAGGEETQYF.

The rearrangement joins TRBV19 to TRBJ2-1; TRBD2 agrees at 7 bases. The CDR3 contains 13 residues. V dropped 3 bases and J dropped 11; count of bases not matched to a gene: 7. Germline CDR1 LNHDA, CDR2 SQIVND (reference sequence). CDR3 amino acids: CASSIRDYAKQFF. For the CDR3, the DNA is TGTGCCAGTAGTATCCGGGACTACGCAAAGCAGTTCTTC.

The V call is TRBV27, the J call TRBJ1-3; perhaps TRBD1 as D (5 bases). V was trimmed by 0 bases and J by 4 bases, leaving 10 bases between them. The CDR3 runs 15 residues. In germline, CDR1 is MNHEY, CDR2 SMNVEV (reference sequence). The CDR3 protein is CASSLSGAGGNTIYF. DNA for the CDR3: TGTGCCAGCAGTTTATCAGGGGCGGGAGGAAACACCATATATTTT.

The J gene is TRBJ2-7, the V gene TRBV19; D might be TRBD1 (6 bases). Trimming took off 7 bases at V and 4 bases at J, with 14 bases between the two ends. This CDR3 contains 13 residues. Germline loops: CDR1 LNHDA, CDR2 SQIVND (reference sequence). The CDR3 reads CASKPDRSYEQYF. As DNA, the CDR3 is TGTGCCAGTAAGCCGGACAGATCATACGAGCAGTACTTC.

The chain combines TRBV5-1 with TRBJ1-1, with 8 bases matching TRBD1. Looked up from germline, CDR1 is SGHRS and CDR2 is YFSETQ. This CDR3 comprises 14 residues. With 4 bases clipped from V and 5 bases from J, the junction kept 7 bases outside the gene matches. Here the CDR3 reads CASSRTGSGTEAFF. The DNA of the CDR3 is TGCGCCAGCAGCCGGACAGGGAGTGGAACTGAAGCTTTCTTT.

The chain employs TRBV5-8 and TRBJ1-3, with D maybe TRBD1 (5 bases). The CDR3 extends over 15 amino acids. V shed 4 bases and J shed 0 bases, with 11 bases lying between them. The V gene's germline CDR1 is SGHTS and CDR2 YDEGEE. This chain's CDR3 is CASSPDTYSGNTIYF. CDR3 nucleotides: TGTGCCAGCAGCCCGGACACATACTCTGGAAACACCATATATTTT.